A selection of T cell receptor beta chains follows, all from one sample in a study of control samples from healthy donors and cancer patients. Repertoires were generated with immunoSEQ multiplex PCR, while TCRdb's copy carries only in-frame clones and drops some. The sample records 350,000 to 450,000 clones, 75% to 95% being singletons. The sequencing input was PBMCs. The receptor set was obtained from a man aged 35 to 55 with head and neck cancer. Both conserved end residues are trimmed from each CDR3. Fields, in order: CDR3 protein, D gene, V gene, J gene, clone size. A D gene is named only where the DNA matches it firmly. Clone size, where shown, is once, few, many, or a class for clones that have expanded.

CDR3: ASSLWVAPSEQY; D: .; V: TRBV5-4; J: TRBJ2-7; size: .
CDR3: ASRGDGTVNQPQH; D: TRBD1; V: TRBV27; J: TRBJ1-5; size: .
CDR3: ASSRDWRQGDGQPQH; D: TRBD1; V: TRBV5-5; J: TRBJ1-5; size: .
CDR3: ASSPAGGGQETQY; D: TRBD2; V: TRBV4-1; J: TRBJ2-5; size: .
CDR3: ASSYSIGGRTEAF; D: .; V: TRBV6-2/TRBV6-3; J: TRBJ1-1; size: .
CDR3: ASSETGIMNTEAF; D: .; V: TRBV6-5; J: TRBJ1-1; size: once
CDR3: ANAQGVQGPETQY; D: TRBD1; V: TRBV9; J: TRBJ2-5; size: .
CDR3: ASSLEWASGANVLT; D: .; V: TRBV5-1; J: TRBJ2-6; size: .
CDR3: ASSKMEGGTEAF; D: .; V: TRBV21-1; J: TRBJ1-1; size: .
CDR3: ASAEGGQETQY; D: .; V: TRBV3-1/TRBV3-2; J: TRBJ2-5; size: .
CDR3: ASSQEVGIQGLDYGYT; D: .; V: TRBV4-3; J: TRBJ1-2; size: .
CDR3: ASSSSSSYNEQF; D: .; V: TRBV5-1; J: TRBJ2-1; size: few
CDR3: ASSFEPVGYT; D: .; V: TRBV5-6; J: TRBJ1-2; size: .
CDR3: ASSQGGPGLDTEAF; D: .; V: TRBV3-1/TRBV3-2; J: TRBJ1-1; size: .
CDR3: ASSPGGRDTEAF; D: .; V: TRBV18; J: TRBJ1-1; size: .
CDR3: ASSGPGREQY; D: .; V: TRBV5-6; J: TRBJ2-7; size: .
CDR3: ASRQWMNTEAF; D: .; V: TRBV11-2; J: TRBJ1-1; size: .
CDR3: ASSLAHPDTQY; D: .; V: TRBV5-6; J: TRBJ2-3; size: .
CDR3: ASSDLAGAWREQY; D: TRBD2; V: TRBV6-1; J: TRBJ2-7; size: few